This is a list of T cell receptor beta chains from one sample in a study of cytomegalovirus exposure and HLA in healthy donors. The assay was immunoSEQ multiplex PCR, and TCRdb's table has in-frame clones only and misses some. Of roughly 170,000 clones listed, around 79% are singletons. Sequencing was performed on PBMCs. These receptors all stem from a female donor in good health and CMV-seronegative. CDR3s include the opening cysteine and the closing phenylalanine or tryptophan. A D gene is named only where the DNA matches it firmly. Clone size is stated in some rows and not others, as once, few, many or a class when expanded.

clone_size d_call j_call cdr3_length v_call cdr3_aa cdr3_nt
- TRBD1 TRBJ2-7 14 TRBV18 CASSPGTGPYEQYF TGTGCCAGCTCACCCGGGACAGGACCCTACGAGCAGTACTTC
- TRBD1 TRBJ1-1 17 TRBV4-2 CASSQHPGQGAVTEAFF TGTGCCAGCAGCCAACACCCGGGACAGGGGGCCGTCACTGAAGCTTTCTTT
- TRBD2 TRBJ2-7 14 TRBV28 CASTERGYSYEQYF TGTGCCAGCACCGAGCGGGGGTACTCCTACGAGCAGTACTTC
- TRBD1 TRBJ2-3 13 TRBV29-1 CSTGQGATDTQYF TGCAGCACCGGGCAGGGGGCCACAGATACGCAGTATTTT
- - TRBJ1-3 17 TRBV4-3 CASSQGWGGGSGNTIYF TGCGCCAGCAGCCAAGGGTGGGGCGGGGGCTCTGGAAACACCATATATTTT
- - TRBJ1-2 16 TRBV4-1 CASRLEAGDLFYGYTF TGCGCCAGCAGACTTGAGGCAGGGGATTTGTTCTATGGCTACACCTTC
- TRBD2 TRBJ2-5 19 TRBV11-2 CASSPRMTSGRPKQETQYF TGTGCCAGCAGCCCCCGCATGACTAGCGGGAGGCCTAAACAAGAGACCCAGTACTTC
- - TRBJ1-1 14 TRBV2 CASSSDRANTEAFF TGTGCCAGCAGTTCAGACAGAGCCAACACTGAAGCTTTCTTT
- TRBD2 TRBJ2-3 14 TRBV29-1 CSVSAGDRRDTQYF TGCAGCGTTTCAGCGGGGGACCGTCGCGATACGCAGTATTTT
- TRBD1 TRBJ1-4 16 TRBV7-2 CASSLWGQGAGEKLFF TGTGCCAGCAGCTTATGGGGACAGGGGGCAGGTGAAAAACTGTTTTTT
once TRBD2 TRBJ2-1 15 TRBV2 CASSGAGGSYNEQFF TGTGCCAGCAGCGGAGCGGGGGGGTCCTACAATGAGCAGTTCTTC
- TRBD2 TRBJ2-3 13 TRBV14 CASSLWASGSQYF TGTGCCAGCAGCCTTTGGGCTAGCGGGAGTCAGTATTTT
- TRBD2 TRBJ2-1 16 TRBV5-3 CARSDGSGRRRNEQFF TGTGCCAGAAGCGACGGTAGCGGGAGAAGGAGGAATGAGCAGTTCTTC
- TRBD1 TRBJ2-5 15 TRBV28 CASSLSDRVQETQYF TGTGCCAGCAGTCTCTCGGACAGGGTCCAAGAGACCCAGTACTTC
- TRBD1 TRBJ2-4 15 TRBV2 CASSPGQGLSNIQYF TGTGCCAGCAGTCCAGGACAGGGGTTATCGAACATTCAGTACTTC
- TRBD1 TRBJ1-6 14 TRBV7-2 CASSPDRANSPLHF TGTGCCAGCAGCCCGGACAGGGCTAATTCACCCCTCCACTTT
- TRBD2 TRBJ2-7 14 TRBV5-1 CASRAGGYFYEQYF TGCGCCTCCAGGGCGGGGGGCTACTTCTACGAGCAGTACTTC
- - TRBJ1-1 14 TRBV4-2 CASSQATGSNEAFF TGTGCCAGCAGCCAAGCCACGGGGAGTAATGAAGCTTTCTTT
- - TRBJ2-1 15 TRBV27 CASSLRFLANNEQFF TGTGCCAGCAGTTTAAGGTTCCTAGCCAACAATGAGCAGTTCTTC
- - TRBJ2-1 16 TRBV6-5 CASSYSGTHIYNEQFF TGTGCCAGCAGTTACTCCGGGACTCATATCTACAATGAGCAGTTCTTC
- TRBD2 TRBJ2-7 15 TRBV4-2 CASSTATGGPYEQYF TGTGCCAGCAGCACGGCTACGGGAGGACCCTACGAGCAGTACTTC
- - TRBJ2-7 17 TRBV30 CAWSVGRSGQTTYEQYF TGTGCCTGGAGTGTGGGGCGTTCTGGGCAGACAACCTACGAGCAGTACTTC
once - TRBJ1-6 16 TRBV7-9 CASSLDGTLYNSPLHF TGTGCCAGCAGCTTAGACGGGACACTGTATAATTCACCCCTCCACTTT
- - TRBJ2-5 14 TRBV18 CASSPRDNQETQYF TGTGCCAGCTCACCACGGGACAACCAAGAGACCCAGTACTTC
- - TRBJ1-1 15 TRBV4-3 CASSQDSRGNTEAFF TGCGCCAGCAGCCAAGATAGCAGGGGAAACACTGAAGCTTTCTTT
- TRBD1 TRBJ1-1 14 TRBV28 CASRDRGLNTEAFF TGTGCCAGCAGGGACAGGGGGCTGAACACTGAAGCTTTCTTT
- TRBD1 TRBJ1-5 13 TRBV28 CASSDRDWQPQHF TGTGCCAGCAGCGACAGGGACTGGCAGCCCCAGCATTTT
- TRBD1 TRBJ1-1 16 TRBV12-5 CASGLAPSGGNTEAFF TGTGCTAGTGGTTTGGCACCCTCAGGGGGGAACACTGAAGCTTTCTTT
- - TRBJ1-3 15 TRBV5-1 CASSLDRSSGNTIYF TGCGCCAGCAGCTTGGATCGGAGCTCTGGAAACACCATATATTTT
- TRBD1 TRBJ1-2 14 TRBV29-1 CSVGPGQGSYGYTF TGCAGCGTTGGCCCGGGACAGGGGAGCTATGGCTACACCTTC
- TRBD2 TRBJ2-1 16 TRBV5-5 CASSLTSGTSGYEQFF TGTGCCAGCAGCTTAACCTCCGGGACTAGTGGGTATGAGCAGTTCTTC
- - TRBJ2-3 14 TRBV7-9 CASSLAQGPDTQYF TGTGCCAGCAGCTTAGCGCAGGGCCCAGATACGCAGTATTTT
- - TRBJ2-7 15 TRBV11-2 CASSLDHFEGDEQYF TGTGCCAGCAGCTTAGATCACTTTGAGGGTGACGAGCAGTACTTC
once TRBD1 TRBJ2-5 15 TRBV6-1 CASSEGTGLGETQYF TGTGCCAGCAGTGAAGGGACAGGGTTGGGTGAGACCCAGTACTTC
- - TRBJ1-1 12 TRBV7-9 CASSLGGNRAFF TGTGCCAGCAGCTTAGGAGGGAACAGAGCTTTCTTT
- - TRBJ1-5 14 TRBV7-9 CASSSRGGREPQHF TGTGCCAGCAGCTCTAGGGGGGGGCGGGAACCCCAGCATTTT
- - TRBJ1-1 15 TRBV5-1 CASSFMGFGDTEAFF TGCGCCAGCAGCTTTATGGGTTTCGGGGACACTGAAGCTTTCTTT
- - TRBJ1-2 15 TRBV4-3 CASSQDRWGGYGYTF TGCGCCAGCAGCCAAGATCGTTGGGGGGGCTATGGCTACACCTTC
- TRBD2 TRBJ2-7 15 TRBV5-1 CASSFGLATAYEQYF TGCGCCAGCAGCTTCGGACTAGCGACCGCCTACGAGCAGTACTTC
few - TRBJ1-1 15 TRBV4-1 CASSQVGSMNTEAFF TGCGCCAGCAGCCAAGTTGGGAGTATGAACACTGAAGCTTTCTTT
- TRBD1 TRBJ1-1 11 TRBV5-6 CASSPGQGVVF TGTGCCAGCAGTCCGGGACAGGGTGTTGTCTTT
- TRBD1 TRBJ1-6 14 TRBV7-9 CASAKAGGASPLHF TGTGCCAGCGCCAAGGCAGGGGGAGCTTCACCCCTCCACTTT
- TRBD1 TRBJ2-3 13 TRBV18 CASSRDRADTQYF TGTGCCAGCTCAAGGGACAGAGCAGATACGCAGTATTTT
- - TRBJ2-5 13 TRBV2 CATAGNLGETQYF TGTGCCACCGCCGGGAACTTGGGAGAGACCCAGTACTTC
- TRBD1 TRBJ2-7 16 TRBV11-2 CASRRPGQGDSYEQYF TGTGCCAGCAGGCGGCCGGGACAGGGGGACTCCTACGAGCAGTACTTC
- TRBD1 TRBJ2-5 15 TRBV4-2 CASSLSQGSQETQYF TGTGCCAGCAGCCTCTCACAGGGGTCCCAAGAGACCCAGTACTTC
- - TRBJ1-5 13 TRBV6-1 CASRGQGYQPQHF TGTGCCAGCAGAGGGCAGGGCTATCAGCCCCAGCATTTT
few TRBD1 TRBJ1-1 14 TRBV19 CASSTTGSTTEAFF TGTGCCAGTAGTACGACAGGGTCTACGACTGAAGCTTTCTTT
- TRBD2 TRBJ2-1 15 TRBV6-5 CASHSVLAVYNEQFF TGTGCCAGCCACTCGGTTCTAGCGGTCTACAATGAGCAGTTCTTC
- - TRBJ1-2 15 TRBV9 CASSVETGANYGYTF TGTGCCAGCAGCGTAGAAACAGGAGCTAACTATGGCTACACCTTC
once TRBD2 TRBJ2-2 16 TRBV7-3 CASSVAGDANTGELFF TGTGCCAGCAGCGTAGCGGGAGATGCGAACACCGGGGAGCTGTTTTTT
- - TRBJ1-1 14 TRBV19 CASSIRAVNTEAFF TGTGCCAGTAGTATCAGGGCCGTGAACACTGAAGCTTTCTTT
- - TRBJ2-7 11 TRBV30 CAWSHSDEQYF TGTGCCTGGAGTCACAGTGACGAGCAGTACTTC
few - TRBJ2-7 14 TRBV7-6 CASSLSGVAYEQYF TGTGCCAGCAGCTTATCAGGGGTGGCCTACGAGCAGTACTTC